The T cell receptor beta chain described here comes from a study of glioma-infiltrating T cells. Overall study results and limits: Non-neoplastic patients had below-expected tissue-blood divergence, while all gliomas exceeded expectation. Tissue and blood shared very few CDR3 sequences.

TCR alpha and beta CDR3 regions were amplified from RNA using iRepertoire nested multiplex PCR. One-step reverse transcription and amplification started from approximately 100-400 ng of tissue mRNA or PBMC total RNA. TCRdb reprocessed the multiplex PCR reads with MiXCR, giving one entry per CDR3 protein. The sample holds 95,000 to 150,000 distinct CDR3 sequences; roughly 20% are singletons and the top ten take roughly 15%. Many counts were recorded for this clonotype. What it binds is unknown. An end of the junction does not agree with germline; a read error may underlie this. This CDR3 contains 12 residues. The germline V gene has CDR1 LGHNA and CDR2 YNFKEQ.

The sample taken for sequencing was glioma tissue, nonneoplastic brain tissue, or PBMCs (not recorded which). The chain recombines TRBV4-2 with TRBJ2-1; 10 positions agree with TRBD2. The source is a human donor with low-grade glioma or glioblastoma, undergoing nonglioma brain surgery, or in good health (not recorded which). CDR3 sequence reads: CASSQAGEGLAF. Written as DNA, the CDR3 is TGTGCCAGCAGCCAAGCGGGTGAGGGACTAGCGTTC.